This T cell receptor (beta chain) originates from a study of blood T cell repertoires in COVID-19. Clones were sequenced by immunoSEQ multiplex PCR, and TCRdb holds only the in-frame ones, with some missing. The repertoire holds 130,000 or so clones, with approximately 84% as singletons. The CDR3 covers 16 residues. Germline loops: CDR1 SEHNR, CDR2 FQNEAQ (reference sequence). J was trimmed by 2 bases and V by 6 bases; bases with no gene match: 11. This TCR derives from a woman aged 80 or older with acute or convalescent COVID-19. Material for sequencing was peripheral blood. V usage is TRBV7-9 and J usage is TRBJ2-7, with TRBD1 identical over 9 bases. CDR3 in amino acids: CASRPAWDREPYEQYF. CDR3 sequence (DNA): TGTGCCAGCAGACCTGCCTGGGACAGGGAACCCTACGAGCAGTACTTC.